These 25 T cell receptor beta chains were sequenced from one sample in a study of blood T cell repertoires in COVID-19. Profiled with immunoSEQ multiplex PCR; TCRdb holds only in-frame clones, not every one. The sample contains 100,000 or so clones, 92% of which appear only once. What was sequenced was peripheral blood. Receptors originate from a man aged 70 or older with acute or convalescent COVID-19.

The rearrangement uses TRBV7-2 and TRBJ1-1, with TRBD1 as a possible D gene (5 bases). The length of the CDR3 is 15 residues. CDR1 SGHTA and CDR2 FQGNSA come from the germline V gene. Between the trimmed V and J ends, which lost 5 bases and 5 bases, there was a span of 18 bases. CDR3 region: CASSPRAGRRTEAFF. CDR3 DNA: TGTGCCAGCAGCCCCAGGGCGGGGCGGCGAACTGAAGCTTTCTTT.

The chain combines TRBV18 with TRBJ2-7; no reliable D call. Germline CDR1 reads KGHSH; CDR2 reads LQKENI. The CDR3 extends over 14 amino acids. V was trimmed by 3 bases and J by 4 bases, leaving 13 bases between them. The CDR3 DNA reads as TGTGCCAGCTCACCGCCAGGTCGAGTTTACGAGCAGTACTTC. Translation gives CASSPPGRVYEQYF.

The chain joins TRBV7-3 to TRBJ2-5, with a tentative D call TRBD2 (6 bases). Germline CDR1 SGHTA, CDR2 FQGTGA. This CDR3 is built from 13 residues. V was pared by 1 base and J by 3 bases, with 6 bases between. The CDR3 loop reads CASSLIAEETQYF. DNA for the CDR3: TGTGCCAGCAGCTTAATAGCGGAAGAGACCCAGTACTTC.

The rearrangement links TRBV29-1 to TRBJ1-4; 8 bases are shared with TRBD1. CDR3 length: 13 amino acids. CDR1 SQVTM and CDR2 ANQGSEA come from the germline V gene. This CDR3 reads CSATGTGGEKLFF. The CDR3 nucleotides read TGCAGTGCAACCGGGACAGGTGGTGAAAAACTGTTTTTT.

J is TRBJ2-7 and V is TRBV28, with 7 bases that match TRBD2. Germline V gene lookup returns CDR1 MDHEN and CDR2 SYDVKM. The junction had 7 bases not matched to a gene; V was cut back by 3 bases and J by 2 bases. This CDR3 region has 15 residues. CDR3 DNA sequence: TGTGCCAGCAGTTTTCTTGGCGGGAGAACCTACGAGCAGTACTTC. Translating it yields CASSFLGGRTYEQYF.

This clone was seen just once. V and J are TRBV2 and TRBJ2-6, with 8 bases identical to TRBD1. This CDR3 region has 15 residues. CDR1 and CDR2 (germline): SNHLY, FYNNEI. Losses at the gene ends were 11 bases for V and 0 bases for J; bases not matched to a gene: 6. This CDR3 is CAVGTGSSGANVLTF. In DNA, the CDR3 is TGTGCCGTAGGGACAGGTAGCTCTGGGGCCAACGTCCTGACTTTC. Filled out from reference TRBV2 and TRBJ2-6, the complete variable domain reads EPEVTQTPSHQVTQMGQEVILRCVPISNHLYFYWYRQILGQKVEFLVSFYNNEISEKSEIFDDQFSVERPDGSNFTLKIRSTKLEDSAMYFCAVGTGSSGANVLTFGAGSRLTVL.

This sequence joins TRBV7-9 and TRBJ1-1; D call uncertain. CDR1 SEHNR and CDR2 FQNEAQ come from the germline V gene (reference sequence). This CDR3 has 14 residues. Trimming removed 1 base at V and 2 bases at J, with 8 bases between. The CDR3: CASSLGAANTEAFF. The CDR3 DNA follows: TGTGCCAGCAGCTTAGGGGCAGCCAACACTGAAGCTTTCTTT.

The chain uses TRBV18 and TRBJ1-3; D is unresolved. CDR3 size: 17 residues. Deletions cut 0 bases from V and 0 bases from J, with 12 bases between. Germline values: CDR1 KGHSH, CDR2 LQKENI. CDR3 nucleotide sequence: TGTGCCAGCTCACCACCTTCGGGAATGTTCTCTGGAAACACCATATATTTT. Protein: CASSPPSGMFSGNTIYF. The complete variable domain, with remaining parts taken from reference TRBV18 and TRBJ1-3, reads NAGVMQNPRHLVRRRGQEARLRCSPMKGHSHVYWYRQLPEEGLKFMVYLQKENIIDESGMPKERFSAEFPKEGPSILRIQQVVRGDSAAYFCASSPPSGMFSGNTIYFGEGSWLTVV.

The chain links TRBV7-9 to TRBJ2-7, with TRBD1 identical over 7 bases. CDR1 is SEHNR and CDR2 is FQNEAQ in the germline V gene (reference sequence). Losses at the gene ends were 5 bases for V and 3 bases for J; bases not matched to a gene: 7. This CDR3 has 14 residues. The CDR3 coding sequence is TGTGCCAGCAGCGACACAGGGGCCTACTACGAGCAGTACTTC. Amino acid sequence: CASSDTGAYYEQYF.

The chain carries TRBV7-9 and TRBJ1-5; 8 bases are a match to TRBD1. This CDR3 has 13 amino acids. CDR1 and CDR2 from the germline V gene are SEHNR and FQNEAQ (reference sequence). Germline trimming cut 8 bases from V and 2 bases from J; bases unmatched to any gene: 2. The CDR3 DNA is TGTGCCAGCTCGACAGGGGGCAATCAGCCCCAGCATTTT. It specifies CASSTGGNQPQHF.

The V call is TRBV29-1, the J call TRBJ2-1; 9 bases agree with TRBD2. The CDR3 runs 13 residues. The ends lost 7 bases at V and 8 bases at J; junction bases unmatched: 9. Germline assignment: CDR1 SQVTM and CDR2 ANQGSEA. The CDR3 spells CSGASGIMYEQFF. The CDR3 coding sequence is TGCAGCGGTGCTAGCGGGATTATGTATGAGCAGTTCTTC.

The CDR3, as DNA: TGTGCCAGCAGCTTAGATGGGAGAGAAGCTTTCTTT. Protein: CASSLDGREAFF. The rearrangement links TRBV11-3 to TRBJ1-1; no definite D call. This CDR3 region has 12 residues. Trimming shortened V by 0 bases and J by 8 bases, and 7 bases separated the two germline ends. Germline CDR1 and CDR2: SGHNT and YENEEA.

V gene TRBV28 combines with J gene TRBJ2-5; 11 bases line up with TRBD1. The CDR3 runs 15 residues. In germline, CDR1 is MDHEN, CDR2 SYDVKM. V gave up 6 bases and J gave up 7 bases; unmatched junction bases: 10. The CDR3: CASRGADRGLRTQYF. CDR3 in DNA: TGTGCCAGCAGGGGAGCGGACAGGGGGCTGAGGACCCAGTACTTC.

This clone was seen just once. This chain links TRBV9 with TRBJ1-2; D perhaps matches TRBD1 (5 bases). The germline CDR1 and CDR2 sequences are SGDLS and YYNGEE. The V end was cut by 3 bases, the J end by 4 bases, with 10 bases between. CDR3 length: 13 residues. CDR3 protein: CASSGQGSYGYTF. The CDR3 DNA sequence: TGTGCCAGCAGCGGCCAGGGTTCCTATGGCTACACCTTC.

This sequence joins TRBV11-2 and TRBJ2-5, with 8 bases matching TRBD1. The CDR3 spans 13 residues. V shed 5 bases and J 6 bases; nucleotides not matched to a gene: 5. CDR1 is SGHAT and CDR2 is FQNNGV in the germline V gene. The CDR3 DNA reads as TGTGCCAGCAGCGGACAGGGCTTGCAGACCCAGTACTTC. This translates into CASSGQGLQTQYF.

Note on this clone: Additional DNA sequences in this sample encode the identical CDR3. The J gene is TRBJ2-7, the V gene TRBV5-1; D is uncertain. V was pared by 0 bases and J by 3 bases, with 10 bases between. Germline V lookup: CDR1 SGHRS, CDR2 YFSETQ. CDR3 size: 14 residues. The CDR3 reads CASSLAGAVYEQYF. CDR3 DNA sequence: TGCGCCAGCAGCTTGGCCGGAGCCGTCTACGAGCAGTACTTC. Full variable domain (rest looked up from reference TRBV5-1 and TRBJ2-7): KAGVTQTPRYLIKTRGQQVTLSCSPISGHRSVSWYQQTPGQGLQFLFEYFSETQRNKGNFPGRFSGRQFSNSRSEMNVSTLELGDSALYLCASSLAGAVYEQYFGPGTRLTVT.

This clone was observed once. The same CDR3 is also encoded by other DNA sequences in this sample. This rearrangement joins TRBV5-1 to TRBJ2-1, with 11 bases matching TRBD2. This CDR3 has 15 amino acids. Germline values: CDR1 SGHRS, CDR2 YFSETQ. The ends lost 1 base at V and 4 bases at J; junction bases unmatched: 1. The CDR3 region has the DNA TGCGCCAGCAGCTTGACTAGCGGGAGTTACAATGAGCAGTTCTTC. As protein: CASSLTSGSYNEQFF.

This clone occurred once. The CDR3: CAWRLISGNTIYF. The CDR3 DNA sequence: TGTGCCTGGAGACTGATCTCTGGAAACACCATATATTTT. The chain links TRBV30 to TRBJ1-3; no definite D call. Trimming stripped 3 bases from V and 0 bases from J, with 6 bases between. Per germline, CDR1 GTSNPN and CDR2 SVGIG (reference sequence). CDR3 length: 13 residues.

The rearrangement joins TRBV4-1 to TRBJ2-7; a weak D match, TRBD1 (6 bases). The germline V and J ends were trimmed by 1 base and 4 bases, with 14 bases remaining between them. This CDR3 has 15 residues. The germline V gene encodes CDR1 MGHRA and CDR2 YSYEKL. CDR3 in DNA: TGCGCCAGCAGCCAAGTTTACAGGGACCGGTACGAGCAGTACTTC. Protein: CASSQVYRDRYEQYF.

The rearrangement links TRBV5-1 to TRBJ1-1; no clear D gene. Germline loops: CDR1 SGHRS, CDR2 YFSETQ. The germline V and J ends were trimmed by 1 base and 3 bases, with 7 bases remaining between them. This CDR3 contains 13 residues. The CDR3 coding sequence is TGCGCCAGCAGCTTGTCAGGATACACTGAAGCTTTCTTT. It translates to CASSLSGYTEAFF.

This chain links TRBV6-6 with TRBJ2-7, with 8 bases matching TRBD2. With V trimmed by 11 bases and J by 7 bases, 10 bases remained unmatched. The CDR3 has 12 residues. CDR1 is MNHNY and CDR2 is SVGAGI in the germline V gene (reference sequence). CDR3 region: CAGSSGGSEQYF. CDR3 nucleotides: TGTGCCGGCTCTTCGGGGGGGAGTGAGCAGTACTTC.

The chain employs TRBV11-2 and TRBJ2-7; 12 bases are a match to TRBD1. CDR3 length equals 16 residues. V lost 5 bases to trimming and J lost 7 bases; unmatched junction nucleotides: 12. Germline lookup yields CDR1 SGHAT and CDR2 FQNNGV. CDR3 region: CASSVTGTGGLKEQYF. In nucleotides, the CDR3 is TGTGCCAGCAGCGTCACCGGGACAGGGGGCCTTAAAGAGCAGTACTTC.

V and J are TRBV24-1 and TRBJ2-7, with 12 bases that match TRBD2. This CDR3 is built from 14 residues. Looked up from germline, CDR1 is KGHDR and CDR2 is SFDVKD. The junction had 4 bases not matched to a gene; V was cut back by 4 bases and J by 7 bases. CDR3: CATSDTGLAGEQYF. CDR3 sequence (DNA): TGTGCCACCAGTGACACGGGACTAGCGGGTGAGCAGTACTTC.

V and J are TRBV14 and TRBJ1-2; 8 positions match TRBD1. The junction had 13 bases not matched to a gene; V was cut back by 5 bases and J by 8 bases. Germline values: CDR1 SGHDN, CDR2 FVKESK. The CDR3 consists of 15 residues. Written as DNA, the CDR3 is TGTGCCAGCAGCGGCCGTCTCGGACAGGGAAGGGGCTACACCTTC. It is translated as CASSGRLGQGRGYTF.

J is TRBJ2-3 and V is TRBV6-1; maybe TRBD1 (6 bases). The CDR3 covers 16 residues. Germline CDR1 reads MNHNS; CDR2 reads SASEGT. V lost 4 bases and J 4 bases, leaving 18 bases between the germline ends. CDR3: CASSGTGTFNADTQYF. The CDR3 DNA is TGTGCCAGCAGTGGAACCGGGACATTCAACGCAGATACGCAGTATTTT.